The table lists the clone carrying this T cell receptor (beta chain) with many counts. These data are taken from a study of low-dose radiotherapy and immunotherapy resistance in tumors. Study overall: Each fraction given to Cohort 2 every two weeks delivered 1 Gy, and the total reached 13 Gy over 26 weeks. Intravenous cyclophosphamide at 200 mg/m2 preceded radiation and immunotherapy by one day, every two weeks. Study patients were administered oral aspirin at 300 mg daily for four cycles from cycle 1 day 1.

First-strand cDNA relied on TRAV- and TRBV-specific primers spanning alpha and beta chains. The TCRs were subjected to amplification over 20 PCR cycles employing a constant-region primer in conjunction with a V-primer adapter. Via MiXCR, TCRdb re-called the reads, giving one row per CDR3 protein. The table shows about 100,000 distinct CDR3 sequences, with roughly 20% occurring only once. Germline V CDR1 and CDR2: LGHDT, YNNKEL (reference sequence). Between the trimmed V and J ends, which lost 4 bases and 2 bases, there was a span of 6 bases. This CDR3 is 12 amino acids long. Sample time point: after trial treatment. The treatment denotes: LDRT plus nivolumab, ipilimumab, low-dose cyclophosphamide and aspirin (RACIN trial). Each donor was administered nivolumab, ipilimumab, aspirin, low-dose cyclophosphamide and low-dose radiotherapy.

The input for sequencing was PBMCs, taken after low-dose radiotherapy plus immunotherapy. The chain links TRBV3-1 to TRBJ2-7; a weak D match, TRBD2 (5 bases). The TCR sequence derives from a male donor with prostate cancer. CDR3 bases: TGTGCCAGCAGCCGAGGGACCTACGAGCAGTACTTC. Its translation is CASSRGTYEQYF.